Presented here are 29 T cell receptor beta chains from one specimen sequenced in a study of molecular identifiers for immune sequencing clone quantification (dated by TCRdb to the late 2010s). The method behind the library was PCR. The sequencing machine was an Illumina HiSeq 4000. TCRdb reworked the public reads: Q25 trimming with fastp, MiXCR clone assembly, productive beta chains retained. Rows with a matching CDR3 protein are joined into one entry that keeps the most common DNA and genes. The sample contains 60,000 to 70,000 distinct CDR3 sequences, about a sixth of them found a single time. Of the sample, 1.3% to 1.5% is held by the ten largest clones. Sequenced: naive CD8+ T cells from blood, with Jurkat cell RNA spiked in. This specimen's cell subset or site label, per the study, means: FACS-sorted CD8+CD4-CCR7+CD45RA+ naive T cells. Receptors originate from a human donor in good health. Some libraries in this study had Jurkat cell RNA spiked in.

This clonotype was seen ten or more times. This chain uses TRBV19 with TRBJ2-7; no clear D. Germline CDR1 LNHDA, CDR2 SQIVND (reference sequence). The CDR3 is 14 amino acids. Trimming removed 1 base from V and 3 bases from J, with 10 bases in between. CDR3 residues: CASSIGHRNYEQYF. The CDR3 region has the DNA TGTGCCAGTAGTATAGGACATCGGAACTACGAGCAGTACTTC.

Many counts were recorded for this clonotype. The J gene is TRBJ2-7, the V gene TRBV19; D uncertain. This CDR3 has 13 amino acids. Trimming pared 8 bases from V and 3 bases from J, leaving 14 bases between. Germline-derived CDR1 and CDR2 are LNHDA and SQIVND (reference sequence). This CDR3 is CASQQNPLYEQYF. The CDR3 nucleotides read TGTGCCAGTCAACAGAATCCCCTCTACGAGCAGTACTTC.

This clonotype came up many times. The chain couples TRBV5-6 to TRBJ2-7; a weak D match, TRBD1 (6 bases). CDR1 is SGHDT, CDR2 YYEEEE, per germline. Trimming took 4 bases from V and 4 from J, leaving 15 bases between them. This CDR3 spans 14 amino acids. CDR3 coding DNA: TGTGCCAGCAGCGCACAAGGACAGCAGTACGAGCAGTACTTC. Amino acids: CASSAQGQQYEQYF.

There are many counts of this clonotype. The chain joins TRBV4-3 to TRBJ2-5; no clear D gene. The germline V gene encodes CDR1 LGHNA and CDR2 YSLEER. This CDR3 has 14 residues. Trimming took off 0 bases at V and 4 bases at J, with 9 bases between the two ends. The CDR3 reads CASSQDYNAETQYF. Here the CDR3 DNA reads TGCGCCAGCAGCCAAGATTACAACGCAGAGACCCAGTACTTC.

This clonotype showed up just a few times. A single base separates this from a much larger clone, so it may be a read error. The V and J genes are TRBV11-2 and TRBJ1-1; D not certain. V was pared by 8 bases and J by 0 bases, with 16 bases between. CDR3 size: 15 residues. Germline CDR1 SGHAT, CDR2 FQNNGV. The CDR3 sequence is CASRSVGSMNTEAFF. The CDR3, as DNA: TGTGCCAGCCGCTCTGTGGGATCCATGAACACTGAAGCTTTCTTT.

Notes on this clonotype: This clone may be a read error of a much larger clone one base away. The chain joins TRBV7-8 to TRBJ2-7, with D tentatively TRBD1 or TRBD2 (6 bases each). Germline CDR1 and CDR2: SGHVS and FQNEAQ. The CDR3 covers 15 residues. The V end was cut by 5 bases, the J end by 2 bases, with 16 bases between. CDR3 coding DNA: TGTGCCAGCAGCCCGAGACTAGGGACAACCTACGAGCAGTACTTC. Encoded protein: CASSPRLGTTYEQYF.

In its sample, this clonotype was seen many times. The DNA of the CDR3 is TGTGCCAGCAGCCCGTCAGCGGGAGGAACCTACAATGAGCAGTTCTTC. This translates into CASSPSAGGTYNEQFF. J is TRBJ2-1 and V is TRBV7-8; TRBD2 aligns across 9 bases. V dropped 5 bases and J dropped 2; count of bases not matched to a gene: 7. The germline V gene has CDR1 SGHVS and CDR2 FQNEAQ. The CDR3 has 16 amino acids.

At least ten counts were recorded for this clonotype. The rearrangement links TRBV27 to TRBJ1-1; D is ambiguous. Germline V CDR1 and CDR2: MNHEY, SMNVEV (reference sequence). Trimming took off 2 bases at V and 6 bases at J, with 13 bases between the two ends. CDR3 size: 14 residues. The CDR3 sequence is CASSLNGYIAEAFF. The DNA of the CDR3 is TGTGCCAGCAGTTTAAACGGCTATATCGCTGAAGCTTTCTTT.

This clonotype has only a few counts. The chain carries TRBV19 and TRBJ1-1; D is unclear. Germline V lookup: CDR1 LNHDA, CDR2 SQIVND (reference sequence). V shed 4 bases and J shed 1 base, with 4 bases lying between them. The CDR3 is 12 amino acids. In DNA, the CDR3 is TGTGCCAGTAGTAATAGGAACACTGAAGCTTTCTTT. Translating it yields CASSNRNTEAFF.

This clonotype was detected many times. This sequence joins TRBV2 and TRBJ2-3, with D possibly being TRBD2 (5 bases). Germline loops: CDR1 SNHLY, CDR2 FYNNEI. Trimming pared 10 bases from V and 2 bases from J, leaving 19 bases between. The CDR3 covers 15 residues. DNA for the CDR3: TGTGCCACCTTCTCGGCGGAGCGGACCACAGATACGCAGTATTTT. This translates into CATFSAERTTDTQYF.

V and J are TRBV6-6 and TRBJ1-1; unclear D gene. V was trimmed by 2 bases and J by 1 base, leaving 5 bases between them. The CDR3 spans 13 residues. CDR1 and CDR2 (germline): MNHNY, SVGAGI (reference sequence). The CDR3 DNA is TGTGCCAGCAGTTACGGCAAGAACACTGAAGCTTTCTTT. Translated, it gives CASSYGKNTEAFF.

The table lists this clonotype with a few counts. The V call is TRBV11-2, the J call TRBJ2-1, with D maybe TRBD2 (6 bases). The CDR3 covers 15 residues. Trimming took 5 bases from V and 13 from J, leaving 24 bases between them. Germline V gene data show CDR1 as SGHAT and CDR2 as FQNNGV. This CDR3 reads CASSPLSPLAIEQFF. The CDR3, as DNA: TGTGCCAGCAGCCCCCTTTCCCCACTAGCTATTGAACAGTTCTTC.

This clonotype was recorded many times. The gene calls are TRBV25-1 and TRBJ2-7; D is perhaps TRBD2 (6 bases). The germline V gene has CDR1 MGHDK and CDR2 SYGVNS. The CDR3 extends over 10 amino acids. V was shortened by 8 bases and J by 10 bases, with 12 bases between the two germline ends. For the CDR3, the DNA is TGTGCCAGCGGAGGGCCCCCTCAGTACTTC. Translated: CASGGPPQYF.

This clonotype was counted many times. V is TRBV4-2 and J is TRBJ1-1; D gene uncertain. Trimming pared 1 base from V and 0 bases from J, leaving 15 bases between. The germline V gene has CDR1 LGHNA and CDR2 YNFKEQ. This CDR3 has 17 residues. In DNA, the CDR3 is TGTGCCAGCAGCCAAGTTCTATTCGAGTTTATGAACACTGAAGCTTTCTTT. It is translated as CASSQVLFEFMNTEAFF.

This clonotype appeared many times. The chain is built from TRBV28 and TRBJ1-5; 9 bases agree with TRBD1. CDR3 length: 14 amino acids. Trimming cost V 6 bases and J 9 bases; bases outside gene matches: 9. Germline V lookup: CDR1 MDHEN, CDR2 SYDVKM. DNA for the CDR3: TGTGCCAGCAGCTACGGACAGGGGTACTGGCCCCAGCATTTT. It specifies CASSYGQGYWPQHF.

This clonotype was counted at least ten times. The gene calls are TRBV5-1 and TRBJ2-3, with 7 bases aligning to TRBD1. This CDR3 is built from 15 residues. The trim removed 0 bases at V and 5 bases at J, leaving 6 bases unmatched. Looked up from germline, CDR1 is SGHRS and CDR2 is YFSETQ. In nucleotides, the CDR3 is TGCGCCAGCAGCTTGGCCGGCCGACAGGGAGATACGCAGTATTTT. This codes for CASSLAGRQGDTQYF.

The rearrangement links TRBV7-6 to TRBJ2-7; 9 bases line up with TRBD1. The V segment lost 5 bases and the J segment 0 bases; nucleotides outside the gene matches: 8. CDR3 length: 16 residues. Germline CDR1 SGHVS, CDR2 FNYEAQ. CDR3 coding DNA: TGTGCCAGCAGCCAACAGGGGACAGGGATCTCCTACGAGCAGTACTTC. It specifies CASSQQGTGISYEQYF.

For this clonotype: The conserved phenylalanine or tryptophan is not found at the CDR3 terminus, so this likely reflects a read error. This chain connects TRBV7-2 to TRBJ2-7; TRBD1 matches 9 bases. The V gene end was trimmed by 5 bases and the J gene end by 6 bases; junction bases not matched to a gene: 8. Per germline, CDR1 SGHTA and CDR2 FQGNSA. CDR3 size: 14 residues. Here the CDR3 reads CASSPVGTGSEQYS. CDR3 in DNA: TGTGCCAGCAGCCCCGTCGGGACAGGGAGCGAGCAGTACTCC.

As to this clonotype: A clone one base away is much larger, so this may be a read error. This rearrangement joins TRBV7-8 to TRBJ2-1, with D maybe TRBD2 (5 bases). V lost 5 bases, J lost 1 base, and 9 bases lay in between. CDR1 SGHVS and CDR2 FQNEAQ come from the germline V gene. The CDR3 runs to 14 residues. DNA for the CDR3: TGTGCCAGCAGCCAGGAGGTTTCCTACAATGAGCAGTTCTTC. Its protein is CASSQEVSYNEQFF.

This clonotype occurred a few times. In DNA, the CDR3 is TGCGCCAGCAGCCTTCGGACAGGAACTAACACTGAAGCTTTCTTT. This encodes CASSLRTGTNTEAFF. This sequence joins TRBV4-1 and TRBJ1-1; 7 bases align to TRBD1. This CDR3 is built from 15 residues. J lost 2 bases, V lost 4 bases, and 7 bases had no gene match. Germline V lookup: CDR1 MGHRA, CDR2 YSYEKL.

This clonotype has ten or more counts. The CDR3 loop is CASSGNREFTDTQYF. CDR3 coding DNA: TGTGCCAGCAGCGGAAACCGGGAGTTTACAGATACGCAGTATTTT. The chain carries TRBV11-2 and TRBJ2-3; D is perhaps TRBD2 (6 bases). The V end lost 5 bases, the J end lost 3 bases, and 15 bases lay between the germline ends. This CDR3 has 15 amino acids. Germline loops: CDR1 SGHAT, CDR2 FQNNGV.

This clonotype was seen at least ten times. The chain carries TRBV13 and TRBJ2-7; 13 bases fit TRBD2. Germline trimming cut 4 bases from V and 3 bases from J; bases unmatched to any gene: 3. This CDR3 comprises 15 residues. Germline loops: CDR1 PRHDT, CDR2 FYEKMQ (reference sequence). This CDR3 reads CASSSGLAGVYEQYF. The CDR3 region has the DNA TGTGCCAGCAGCTCTGGACTAGCGGGAGTCTACGAGCAGTACTTC.

For this clonotype: The junction departs from germline at one end; a sequencing error may be responsible. The V and J genes are TRBV7-9 and TRBJ2-1, with D tentatively TRBD2 (5 bases). Germline assignment: CDR1 SEHNR and CDR2 FQNEAQ (reference sequence). CDR3 length: 18 amino acids. This chain's CDR3 is CASSSSLGFSVDYNGQFF. Here the CDR3 DNA reads TGTGCCAGCAGCTCGTCTCTCGGGTTTAGCGTAGATTACAATGGGCAGTTCTTC.

Worth noting for this clonotype: Germline is not matched at one junction end, which may reflect a read error. This chain connects TRBV11-2 to TRBJ2-5; 10 bases fit TRBD2. CDR3 length: 19 amino acids. Germline V gene data show CDR1 as SGHAT and CDR2 as FQNNGV. The DNA for the CDR3 is TGTGCCAGCAGCTTAGCCCAAGCGATGGCTAGCGGGAGTGTGAAGACCCAGGACTTC. Its translation: CASSLAQAMASGSVKTQDF.

This clonotype was recorded at least ten times. This rearrangement joins TRBV4-3 to TRBJ1-3, with D unclear. In germline, CDR1 is LGHNA, CDR2 YSLEER. The CDR3 totals 15 residues. V lost 0 bases to trimming and J lost 0 bases, with 6 bases between them. CDR3 sequence (DNA): TGCGCCAGCAGCCAAGATCCGAGCTCTGGAAACACCATATATTTT. Protein product: CASSQDPSSGNTIYF.

This clonotype was recorded many times. This chain uses TRBV6-5 with TRBJ2-5, with TRBD2 identical over 11 bases. Per the germline V gene, CDR1 is MNHEY and CDR2 is SVGAGI. With 10 bases clipped from V and 4 bases from J, the junction kept 8 bases outside the gene matches. The CDR3 sequence is 14 residues long. CDR3 nucleotide sequence: TGTGCCACCCAACCGGGACTAGCGGCAGAGACCCAGTACTTC. This codes for CATQPGLAAETQYF.

This clonotype was detected many times. V gene TRBV2 combines with J gene TRBJ1-1; no definite D call. Germline CDR1 is SNHLY and CDR2 is FYNNEI. The CDR3 loop spans 14 amino acids. The germline V and J ends were trimmed by 3 bases and 3 bases, with 11 bases remaining between them. The CDR3 spells CASSDGIRDTEAFF. DNA of the CDR3: TGTGCCAGCAGTGACGGGATCCGGGACACTGAAGCTTTCTTT.

About this clonotype itself: Because it lacks the conserved phenylalanine or tryptophan at the end, this CDR3 is likely a read error. The DNA is left out, because the CDR3 cannot be placed on it with certainty; the CDR3 is given as TCRdb lists it. This chain joins TRBV7-9 and TRBJ2-1; the D call of TRBD2 is as the table states it, not checked on the DNA. The CDR3 adds up to 15 amino acids, both ends counted. Germline V gives CDR1 SEHNR, CDR2 FQNEAQ (reference sequence). The CDR3 reads CASSPLAVLYNEQLC.

J is TRBJ2-1 and V is TRBV27; tentatively, D is TRBD2 (6 bases). The CDR3 is 14 amino acids. The V gene's germline CDR1 is MNHEY and CDR2 SMNVEV (reference sequence). With 6 bases removed from V and 5 bases from J, the gap between germline ends came to 14 bases. The DNA of the CDR3 is TGTGCCAGCAGGCCGGGACTCGAAAACAATGAGCAGTTCTTC. This gives the protein CASRPGLENNEQFF.